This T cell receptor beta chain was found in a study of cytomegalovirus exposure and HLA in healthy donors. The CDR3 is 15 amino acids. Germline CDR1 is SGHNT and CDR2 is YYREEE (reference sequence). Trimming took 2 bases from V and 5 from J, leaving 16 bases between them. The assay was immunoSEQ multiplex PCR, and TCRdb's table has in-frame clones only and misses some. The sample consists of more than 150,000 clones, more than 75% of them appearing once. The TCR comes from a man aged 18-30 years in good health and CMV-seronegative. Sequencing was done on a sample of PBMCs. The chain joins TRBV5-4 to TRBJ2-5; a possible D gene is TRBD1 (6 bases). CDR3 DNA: TGTGCCAGCAGCTTATACACAGGGTCGAGGGAGACCCAGTACTTC. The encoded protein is CASSLYTGSRETQYF.